The rows below give T cell receptor beta chains drawn from one sample of a study of beta chain features in type 1 diabetes. TCRdb keeps only in-frame clones here, not all; method: immunoSEQ multiplex PCR. The repertoire holds 400,000 or so clones, around an eighth seen once, with around 0.0099% in the top ten. What was sequenced was naive CD4+ T cells from blood. Every receptor here comes from a woman aged 18 to 35 with type 1 diabetes. CDR3s include the opening cysteine and the closing phenylalanine or tryptophan. A D gene is named only where the DNA matches it firmly. Some rows mark clone size as missing; the rest say once, few, many or name a class of expanded clone.

DNA: TGTGCCAGCAGCCACAGGGGCGACGAGCAGTACTTC
CDR3: CASSHRGDEQYF
V: TRBV6-6
length: 12
D: TRBD1
J: TRBJ2-7
size: few

DNA: TGTGCCAGCTTCCAAACACCGGGGGTCAATGAGCAGTTCTTC
CDR3: CASFQTPGVNEQFF
V: TRBV6-5
length: 14
D: NA
J: TRBJ2-1
size: NA

DNA: TGTGCCAGCAGCCTTCAGGGATACGAGCAGTACTTC
CDR3: CASSLQGYEQYF
V: TRBV6-6
length: 12
D: NA
J: TRBJ2-7
size: NA

DNA: TGTGCCAGCAGACACCGTAGGGATAGGGGAGGCGATTCACCCCTCCACTTT
CDR3: CASRHRRDRGGDSPLHF
V: TRBV11-2
length: 17
D: NA
J: TRBJ1-6
size: few

DNA: TGTGCCTGGAGTCTGGGGGCGGAGACCCAGTACTTC
CDR3: CAWSLGAETQYF
V: TRBV30
length: 12
D: NA
J: TRBJ2-5
size: NA

DNA: TGTGCCAGCAGTGAGGCGCCGGGTAACTATGGCTACACCTTC
CDR3: CASSEAPGNYGYTF
V: TRBV25-1
length: 14
D: NA
J: TRBJ1-2
size: NA

DNA: TGTGCCAGCAGCGCGGTAGGGACAGGGGTAAAAGCTTTCTTT
CDR3: CASSAVGTGVKAFF
V: TRBV13
length: 14
D: TRBD1
J: TRBJ1-1
size: NA

DNA: TGTGCCAGCAGCCGGACAGATGATTCACCCCTCCACTTT
CDR3: CASSRTDDSPLHF
V: TRBV9
length: 13
D: NA
J: TRBJ1-6
size: NA

DNA: TGTGCCTTAGGGAGGGGCGGTGGGTCGGCCGAGCAGTACTTC
CDR3: CALGRGGGSAEQYF
V: TRBV7-2
length: 14
D: TRBD2
J: TRBJ2-7
size: few

DNA: TGTGCCAGCAGCCCGGGACAGGGCGGCGAGACCCAGTACTTC
CDR3: CASSPGQGGETQYF
V: TRBV28
length: 14
D: TRBD1
J: TRBJ2-5
size: NA

DNA: TGCGCCAGCAGCCAAGAACCCCCGGACAGGGTAGTGAATGAGCAGTTCTTC
CDR3: CASSQEPPDRVVNEQFF
V: TRBV4-3
length: 17
D: TRBD1
J: TRBJ2-1
size: few

DNA: TGTGCCAGCAGCCCTACAGGTTTTCAGCCCCAGCATTTT
CDR3: CASSPTGFQPQHF
V: TRBV27
length: 13
D: NA
J: TRBJ1-5
size: NA

DNA: TGTGCCAGCAGCGTAGCCGGAGACACAGATACGCAGTATTTT
CDR3: CASSVAGDTDTQYF
V: TRBV9
length: 14
D: NA
J: TRBJ2-3
size: NA

DNA: TGCAGCGTTGAGCCAGGGCCGGTCTTCGGCTACACCTTC
CDR3: CSVEPGPVFGYTF
V: TRBV29-1
length: 13
D: NA
J: TRBJ1-2
size: NA

DNA: TGCAGCGCTTCCCGGGGACTAGCGGGGGTCGGTGGCTACGAGCAGTACTTC
CDR3: CSASRGLAGVGGYEQYF
V: TRBV29-1
length: 17
D: TRBD2
J: TRBJ2-7
size: NA

DNA: TGTGCCAGCGTAGAGGGACAGGGTTTAACAGATACGCAGTATTTT
CDR3: CASVEGQGLTDTQYF
V: TRBV25-1
length: 15
D: TRBD1
J: TRBJ2-3
size: NA

DNA: TGTGCCAGCAGCGCGGGAGCAAACTATGGCTACACCTTC
CDR3: CASSAGANYGYTF
V: TRBV5-6
length: 13
D: NA
J: TRBJ1-2
size: few

DNA: TGTGCCAGCAGTGGCGGACAGGGGAGTTCACCCCTCCACTTT
CDR3: CASSGGQGSSPLHF
V: TRBV2
length: 14
D: TRBD1
J: TRBJ1-6
size: NA

DNA: TGTGCCAGCAGCTTAGGACAGGGGGCCGGGGAGCTGTTTTTT
CDR3: CASSLGQGAGELFF
V: TRBV7-2
length: 14
D: TRBD1
J: TRBJ2-2
size: NA

DNA: TGTGCCAGCAGCCGACTAGGCAATGAGCAGTTCTTC
CDR3: CASSRLGNEQFF
V: TRBV6-5
length: 12
D: NA
J: TRBJ2-1
size: NA

DNA: TGTGCCATCAGTGCTTCGGGGGTGGAGGATACGCAGTATTTT
CDR3: CAISASGVEDTQYF
V: TRBV10-3
length: 14
D: NA
J: TRBJ2-3
size: NA

DNA: TGTGCCAGCAGCTCGGGACAGACGCCACCAGATACGCAGTATTTT
CDR3: CASSSGQTPPDTQYF
V: TRBV7-9
length: 15
D: TRBD1
J: TRBJ2-3
size: NA

DNA: TGTGCCAGCAGCCCCCAGGGGAGAATGAACACTGAAGCTTTCTTT
CDR3: CASSPQGRMNTEAFF
V: TRBV9
length: 15
D: NA
J: TRBJ1-1
size: few

DNA: TGTGCCAGCAGCCCGGGGGACAGGGGCATCCACGAGCAGTACTTC
CDR3: CASSPGDRGIHEQYF
V: TRBV13
length: 15
D: TRBD1
J: TRBJ2-7
size: few

DNA: TGTGCCAGCAGGTTGAAGATACAAAAGAACAATGAGCAGTTCTTC
CDR3: CASRLKIQKNNEQFF
V: TRBV2
length: 15
D: NA
J: TRBJ2-1
size: NA